One and the same sample provided the 21 T cell receptor beta chains below, sequenced in a study of siplizumab effects on memory and regulatory T cells. Using immunoSEQ multiplex PCR, the repertoire was profiled, and TCRdb retains in-frame clones only, with some absent. The sample has 100,000 or so clones, 92% seen once. The sequenced sample consisted of non-Treg CD4+ T cells sorted from blood. These receptors were taken from a human donor in good health.

J is TRBJ2-3 and V is TRBV7-3; no reliable D call. There are 14 residues in the CDR3. CDR1 and CDR2 (germline): SGHTA, FQGTGA. Trimming stripped 2 bases from V and 4 bases from J, with 10 bases between. CDR3 sequence: CASSLGHSSDTQYF. For the CDR3, the DNA is TGTGCCAGCAGCTTAGGCCACTCGTCAGATACGCAGTATTTT. The full variable domain, with the rest looked up from reference TRBV7-3 and TRBJ2-3, is GAGVSQTPSNKVTEKGKYVELRCDPISGHTALYWYRQSLGQGPEFLIYFQGTGAADDSGLPNDRFFAVRPEGSVSTLKIQRTERGDSAVYLCASSLGHSSDTQYFGPGTRLTVL.

The V and J genes are TRBV18 and TRBJ1-1, with D uncertain. Between the trimmed V and J ends, which lost 3 bases and 2 bases, there was a span of 13 bases. CDR1 is KGHSH and CDR2 is LQKENI in the germline V gene. The CDR3 spans 15 residues. The CDR3 spells CASSPSIGTNTEAFF. The CDR3 DNA reads as TGTGCCAGCTCACCGAGCATTGGCACCAACACTGAAGCTTTCTTT.

The chain combines TRBV6-1 with TRBJ2-5; 9 positions match TRBD2. V was pared by 10 bases and J by 6 bases, with 12 bases of the junction left unmatched. Germline assignment: CDR1 MNHNS and CDR2 SASEGT. This CDR3 comprises 14 residues. This CDR3 is CATPAGGSLKTQYF. The DNA of the CDR3 is TGTGCCACCCCAGCGGGAGGCTCATTGAAGACCCAGTACTTC.

The chain couples TRBV10-1 to TRBJ2-1, with D perhaps assigned TRBD1 or TRBD2 (6 bases each). Trimming pared 9 bases from V and 0 bases from J, leaving 24 bases between. CDR3 length equals 18 residues. CDR1 is WNHNN and CDR2 is SYGVQD in the germline V gene (reference sequence). The CDR3: CAREGVAAPPHSYNEQFF. Here the CDR3 DNA reads TGCGCCAGGGAGGGGGTAGCGGCTCCCCCTCACTCCTACAATGAGCAGTTCTTC.

The chain couples TRBV6-5 to TRBJ2-7, with 12 bases that match TRBD2. The V and J ends lost 2 bases and 4 bases, in that order; junction bases with no gene match: 6. The V gene's germline CDR1 is MNHEY and CDR2 SVGAGI. This CDR3 spans 16 amino acids. The CDR3 region has the DNA TGTGCCAGCAGTTACCTAACTAGCGGGAGGACGTACGAGCAGTACTTC. Protein product: CASSYLTSGRTYEQYF.

The chain carries TRBV4-1 and TRBJ2-2; 9 positions agree with TRBD1. The germline V gene has CDR1 MGHRA and CDR2 YSYEKL. This CDR3 has 16 residues. Trimming cost V 3 bases and J 7 bases; bases outside gene matches: 9. The CDR3 reads CASSQIGQGMGGELFF. CDR3 bases: TGCGCCAGCAGCCAGATAGGACAGGGGATGGGCGGGGAGCTGTTTTTT.

The rearrangement links TRBV4-2 to TRBJ2-7; D perhaps matches TRBD1 (6 bases). CDR1 is LGHNA, CDR2 YNFKEQ, per germline. The CDR3 spans 15 residues. V lost 5 bases, J lost 3 bases, and 17 bases lay in between. This chain's CDR3 is CASSETTGPLYEQYF. CDR3 DNA sequence: TGTGCCAGCAGCGAAACGACAGGACCGCTCTACGAGCAGTACTTC.

CDR3 protein: CASSSHPGGNQPQHF. The CDR3 DNA reads as TGTGCCAGCAGCTCCCACCCCGGAGGGAATCAGCCCCAGCATTTT. The chain employs TRBV7-2 and TRBJ1-5, with D hard to call. This CDR3 is built from 15 residues. The ends were cut back, 4 bases at V and 4 bases at J, with 14 bases in the middle. The V gene's germline CDR1 is SGHTA and CDR2 FQGNSA. The variable domain in full, with the rest retrieved from reference TRBV7-2 and TRBJ1-5, is GAGVSQSPSNKVTEKGKDVELRCDPISGHTALYWYRQSLGQGLEFLIYFQGNSAPDKSGLPSDRFSAERTGGSVSTLTIQRTQQEDSAVYLCASSSHPGGNQPQHFGDGTRLSIL.

The gene calls are TRBV7-9 and TRBJ1-1, with D maybe TRBD1 (5 bases). This CDR3 region has 15 residues. From germline, CDR1 is SEHNR and CDR2 FQNEAQ (reference sequence). Trimming took 5 bases from V and 0 from J, leaving 13 bases between them. The CDR3 reads CASSTREGMNTEAFF. The CDR3 DNA follows: TGTGCCAGCAGCACAAGAGAGGGGATGAACACTGAAGCTTTCTTT.

The chain is built from TRBV29-1 and TRBJ2-2; 9 bases fit TRBD1. Germline V lookup: CDR1 SQVTM, CDR2 ANQGSEA. The junction had 7 bases not matched to a gene; V was cut back by 7 bases and J by 4 bases. CDR3 length: 14 amino acids. CDR3 residues: CSGGTGTSTGELFF. In nucleotides, the CDR3 is TGCAGCGGGGGGACAGGGACTTCCACCGGGGAGCTGTTTTTT.

This rearrangement joins TRBV18 to TRBJ2-1; 8 bases fit TRBD1. With V trimmed by 3 bases and J by 5 bases, 6 bases remained unmatched. This CDR3 spans 15 amino acids. The germline V gene has CDR1 KGHSH and CDR2 LQKENI. The CDR3 region has the DNA TGTGCCAGCTCACCCGCCGGGACAGGAAACAATGAGCAGTTCTTC. Protein product: CASSPAGTGNNEQFF.

The J gene is TRBJ1-2, the V gene TRBV29-1; maybe TRBD1 (6 bases). The CDR3 extends over 14 amino acids. Looked up from germline, CDR1 is SQVTM and CDR2 is ANQGSEA. The V end lost 1 base, the J end lost 4 bases, and 13 bases lay between the germline ends. The CDR3 spells CSVEGTGKPYGYTF. DNA of the CDR3: TGCAGCGTTGAAGGAACAGGGAAACCCTATGGCTACACCTTC.

V and J are TRBV6-1 and TRBJ1-6; 7 bases are a match to TRBD1. V gave up 8 bases and J gave up 3 bases; unmatched junction bases: 1. In germline, CDR1 is MNHNS, CDR2 SASEGT. The CDR3 is 13 residues long. The CDR3 spells CASGDSYNSPLHF. The CDR3 bases are TGTGCCAGCGGGGACAGCTATAATTCACCCCTCCACTTT.

The genes are TRBV18 and TRBJ1-2, with D maybe TRBD1 (5 bases). Germline lookup yields CDR1 KGHSH and CDR2 LQKENI. The CDR3 spans 15 residues. Between the trimmed V and J ends, which lost 2 bases and 5 bases, there was a span of 15 bases. In nucleotides, the CDR3 is TGTGCCAGCTCACCAGTTGCAGGGTTTGAGTATGGCTACACCTTC. Its protein product is CASSPVAGFEYGYTF.

In this sample, this clone turned up once. The chain employs TRBV5-6 and TRBJ2-5; 11 bases map to TRBD1. The CDR3 extends over 15 amino acids. V dropped 0 bases and J dropped 6; count of bases not matched to a gene: 4. CDR1 is SGHDT, CDR2 YYEEEE, per germline. The CDR3 loop is CASSLVDRGRQTQYF. The CDR3 DNA sequence: TGTGCCAGCAGCTTGGTGGACAGGGGGCGTCAGACCCAGTACTTC.

This chain connects TRBV29-1 to TRBJ1-4; tentatively, D is TRBD1 (6 bases). The V gene lost 7 bases and the J gene lost 4 bases, with 13 bases spanning the gap. CDR1 SQVTM and CDR2 ANQGSEA come from the germline V gene. The CDR3 contains 13 residues. CDR3 sequence reads: CSAQGSYNEKLFF. DNA of the CDR3: TGCAGCGCACAGGGCTCCTATAATGAAAAACTGTTTTTT.

CDR3 sequence (DNA): TGTGCCAACACAAAGGGGGGGGGTTACTCCTACAATGAGCAGTTCTTC. It is translated as CANTKGGGYSYNEQFF. The gene calls are TRBV2 and TRBJ2-1; D perhaps matches TRBD2 (7 bases). The V gene lost 10 bases and the J gene lost 0 bases, with 19 bases spanning the gap. Germline lookup yields CDR1 SNHLY and CDR2 FYNNEI. CDR3 length equals 16 residues.

The chain combines TRBV19 with TRBJ2-3; tentative D call: TRBD1 (6 bases). This CDR3 spans 15 amino acids. Germline loops: CDR1 LNHDA, CDR2 SQIVND (reference sequence). Trimming removed 4 bases at V and 2 bases at J, with 13 bases between. The CDR3 sequence: CASSRGPATTDTQYF. Here the CDR3 DNA reads TGTGCCAGTAGTAGGGGGCCAGCTACCACAGATACGCAGTATTTT.

The V call is TRBV4-1, the J call TRBJ2-2; D might be TRBD1 (6 bases). The CDR3 contains 15 residues. The germline CDR1 and CDR2 sequences are MGHRA and YSYEKL. Trimming removed 5 bases from V and 1 base from J, with 11 bases in between. The CDR3, as DNA: TGCGCCAGCAGCACAGTACAGGGGAACACCGGGGAGCTGTTTTTT. Translation: CASSTVQGNTGELFF.

The V and J genes are TRBV18 and TRBJ2-7; 7 nucleotides align to TRBD1. CDR1 and CDR2 (germline): KGHSH, LQKENI. V lost 4 bases to trimming and J lost 3 bases; unmatched junction nucleotides: 9. The CDR3 contains 15 residues. As DNA, the CDR3 is TGTGCCAGCTCACAGCTTACAGGGGTCGGCTACGAGCAGTACTTC. This translates into CASSQLTGVGYEQYF.

V is TRBV29-1 and J is TRBJ1-1, with 7 bases aligning to TRBD1. V lost 6 bases and J lost 11; bases outside the gene matches: 12. The CDR3 is made up of 12 amino acids. Germline V CDR1 and CDR2: SQVTM, ANQGSEA. The CDR3 here is CSVELQGSEAFF. Here the CDR3 DNA reads TGCAGCGTCGAATTACAGGGGAGCGAGGCTTTCTTT.